Only a few counts were recorded for the clone carrying this T cell receptor (beta chain). What it binds is unknown. The data derive from a study of cytotoxic CD8 clonotypes in ibrutinib-treated CLL. Background on the study: The patients comprised some 10 relapsed/refractory and about 15 treatment-naive cases, around 18 IGHV unmutated.

General study points: Increased clonality at ibrutinib response gave way to a return toward baseline at progression. Once treatment began, public clonotypes, which were uncommon, contracted or stayed stable.

Sequencing used immunoSEQ multiplex PCR; TCRdb keeps in-frame clones, though not all of them. Of 150,000 to 200,000 clones in the sample, 84% are singletons; the top ten hold about 4.9%. After removal of 0 bases from V and 6 bases from J, the junction contained 6 bases not matched to a gene. This CDR3 region has 16 residues. Germline CDR1 and CDR2: LGHNA and YNFKEQ. The receptor was derived from a human donor with chronic lymphocytic leukemia. Sequenced here: PBMCs, sampled after 24 months of ibrutinib treatment. The rearrangement joins TRBV4-2 to TRBJ2-3, with 10 bases lining up with TRBD2. Here the CDR3 reads CASSQDASGGADTQYF. CDR3 coding DNA: TGTGCCAGCAGCCAAGATGCCAGCGGGGGGGCGGATACGCAGTATTTT.